The 32 T cell receptor beta chains in this list originate from one sample, sequenced in a study of OX40 agonist ivuxolimab in advanced cancers. Produced via immunoSEQ multiplex PCR; TCRdb's table is partial and in-frame only. The data contain 65,000 or so clones, roughly 80% of them singletons. Specimen: CD4+ or CD8+ T cells sorted from blood, collected in a trial of the OX40 agonist ivuxolimab. The receptors shown here come from an adult with an advanced solid tumor such as melanoma, head and neck, liver or kidney cancer.

Regarding this clone: The sample has other DNA sequences that encode this CDR3 too. This rearrangement joins TRBV5-4 to TRBJ2-7, with D perhaps being TRBD1 or TRBD2 (5 bases each). Germline values: CDR1 SGHNT, CDR2 YYREEE (reference sequence). Trimming pared 0 bases from V and 4 bases from J, leaving 11 bases between. The CDR3 consists of 14 residues. CDR3 sequence: CASSLGGTTYEQYF. Here the CDR3 DNA reads TGTGCCAGCAGCTTGGGAGGGACCACATACGAGCAGTACTTC.

Regarding this clone: This specimen includes other DNA sequences encoding the same CDR3. V usage is TRBV27 and J usage is TRBJ2-7; 8 bases fit TRBD2. The ends lost 3 bases at V and 2 bases at J; junction bases unmatched: 3. CDR3 length: 14 amino acids. CDR1 is MNHEY and CDR2 is SMNVEV in the germline V gene (reference sequence). The CDR3 is CASSFREGTYEQYF. Written as DNA, the CDR3 is TGTGCCAGCAGTTTTCGGGAGGGAACCTACGAGCAGTACTTC.

This clone has more than one count but fewer than ten. The chain is built from TRBV27 and TRBJ2-2; 10 positions agree with TRBD1. Germline CDR1 is MNHEY and CDR2 is SMNVEV (reference sequence). The CDR3 runs to 15 residues. V lost 2 bases and J lost 4; bases outside the gene matches: 1. CDR3 residues: CASSLGTGVTGELFF. CDR3 sequence (DNA): TGTGCCAGCAGTTTAGGGACAGGGGTCACCGGGGAGCTGTTTTTT.

J is TRBJ1-6 and V is TRBV12-5, with 7 positions matching TRBD1. CDR1 is LGHNT and CDR2 is FRNRAP in the germline V gene. CDR3 length: 15 amino acids. Trimming took 1 base from V and 7 from J; bases not matched to a gene: 4. For the CDR3, the DNA is TGTGCTAGTGGTTTGGGACAGGGTTCCAATTCACCCCTCCACTTT. Translating it yields CASGLGQGSNSPLHF.

Regarding this clone: Other nucleotide sequences from this sample produce the same CDR3. V is TRBV5-8 and J is TRBJ1-2; the D is unclear. Germline values: CDR1 SGHTS, CDR2 YDEGEE. V lost 0 bases, J lost 4 bases, and 4 bases lay in between. The CDR3 contains 12 residues. CDR3 sequence: CASSLDRYGYTF. DNA of the CDR3: TGTGCCAGCAGCTTGGACCGCTATGGCTACACCTTC.

Details on this clone: Since the CDR3 does not end with the conserved phenylalanine or tryptophan, this likely comes from a read error. J is TRBJ2-3 and V is TRBV27; a weak D match, TRBD2 (6 bases). The germline CDR1 and CDR2 sequences are MNHEY and SMNVEV (reference sequence). The CDR3 is 14 amino acids. V lost 4 bases to trimming and J lost 0 bases, with 8 bases between them. Here the CDR3 reads CASSYGTSTDTQYI. As DNA, the CDR3 is TGTGCCAGCAGTTACGGGACTAGCACAGATACGCAGTATATT.

The rearrangement uses TRBV29-1 and TRBJ2-3; possibly TRBD2 for D (6 bases). CDR1 SQVTM and CDR2 ANQGSEA come from the germline V gene. Trimming cost V 8 bases and J 4 bases, with 16 bases left between them. This CDR3 region has 13 residues. In DNA form, the CDR3 reads TGCAGCTCAAACGACGGGGGTTCAGATACGCAGTATTTT. It is translated as CSSNDGGSDTQYF.

CDR3 DNA: TGTGCCTGGATGTCGGTAGGAAACACCATATATTTT. Translation: CAWMSVGNTIYF. The chain employs TRBV30 and TRBJ1-3; D not certain. V lost 4 bases and J 4 bases, leaving 8 bases between the germline ends. Per the germline V gene, CDR1 is GTSNPN and CDR2 is SVGIG (reference sequence). CDR3 length equals 12 residues.

The V gene is TRBV7-6, the J gene TRBJ1-1; 7 nucleotides align to TRBD1. Germline V gives CDR1 SGHVS, CDR2 FNYEAQ. The CDR3 covers 16 residues. Unmatched junction bases numbered 12, after V lost 4 bases and J lost 4 bases. CDR3 nucleotide sequence: TGTGCCAGCAGCTCCCTCATCCCAGGGGGAGGCACTGAAGCTTTCTTT. Translating it yields CASSSLIPGGGTEAFF.

The chain employs TRBV2 and TRBJ1-5, with 7 positions matching TRBD1. The J segment lost 4 bases and the V segment lost 4 bases, leaving 10 bases of the junction unmatched. This CDR3 has 16 residues. Germline V lookup: CDR1 SNHLY, CDR2 FYNNEI. Here the CDR3 DNA reads TGTGCCAGCAGTGCGTTGAAGGGGGCTTGGAATCAGCCCCAGCATTTT. Its translation is CASSALKGAWNQPQHF.

The J gene is TRBJ2-3, the V gene TRBV6-4; 10 nucleotides align to TRBD1. Unmatched junction bases numbered 4, after V lost 3 bases and J lost 4 bases. The germline V gene encodes CDR1 MRHNA and CDR2 SNTAGT. CDR3 length equals 15 residues. DNA of the CDR3: TGTGCCAGCAGTGAAGCGACAGGGGGCGCAGATACGCAGTATTTT. Protein: CASSEATGGADTQYF.

The rearrangement joins TRBV19 to TRBJ1-4, with a tentative D call TRBD1 (5 bases). Trimming took off 2 bases at V and 7 bases at J, with 14 bases between the two ends. Per the germline V gene, CDR1 is LNHDA and CDR2 is SQIVND (reference sequence). The CDR3 extends over 15 amino acids. As DNA, the CDR3 is TGTGCCAGTAGTATACCGGGACTACTAGGTGAAAAACTGTTTTTT. This translates into CASSIPGLLGEKLFF.

Here the CDR3 DNA reads TGTGCCAGCTCACCACTCGTCGCGAGACAGGAGAACACCGGGGAGCTGTTTTTT. Amino acid sequence: CASSPLVARQENTGELFF. The chain joins TRBV18 to TRBJ2-2; perhaps TRBD1 as D (6 bases). Trimming pared 1 base from V and 1 base from J, leaving 16 bases between. Germline V lookup: CDR1 KGHSH, CDR2 LQKENI. The CDR3 runs 18 residues.

The rearrangement uses TRBV5-1 and TRBJ2-1; 12 nucleotides agree with TRBD2. The germline gives CDR1 SGHRS, CDR2 YFSETQ. The CDR3 is 19 amino acids. J gave up 0 bases and V 4 bases, and 11 bases lay outside the gene matches. The CDR3 spells CASSTGLAGYPSSYNEQFF. The CDR3, as DNA: TGCGCCAGCAGCACTGGACTAGCGGGATACCCCAGCTCCTACAATGAGCAGTTCTTC.

The chain joins TRBV19 to TRBJ1-5; perhaps TRBD1 as D (6 bases). The CDR3 totals 14 residues. The germline gives CDR1 LNHDA, CDR2 SQIVND (reference sequence). Between the trimmed V and J ends, which lost 7 bases and 11 bases, there was a span of 21 bases. CDR3 protein: CASTGTSFLVAQHF. DNA for the CDR3: TGTGCCAGTACCGGGACATCGTTTTTAGTGGCCCAGCATTTT.

This clone was recorded only once. This chain uses TRBV4-2 with TRBJ2-7, with a possible D match to TRBD2 (6 bases). V shed 3 bases and J shed 5 bases, with 8 bases lying between them. CDR3 length: 12 residues. Germline CDR1 is LGHNA and CDR2 is YNFKEQ. This CDR3 reads CASSQEGDEQYF. In DNA, the CDR3 is TGTGCCAGCAGCCAGGAGGGCGACGAGCAGTACTTC.

V gene TRBV11-3 combines with J gene TRBJ2-1; maybe TRBD2 (6 bases). The V gene's germline CDR1 is SGHNT and CDR2 YENEEA. The ends were cut back, 1 base at V and 7 bases at J, with 11 bases in the middle. CDR3 length: 14 residues. The DNA for the CDR3 is TGTGCCAGCAGCTTAGGTGGGAGGAGGAATGAGCAGTTCTTC. Encoded protein: CASSLGGRRNEQFF. Variable domain in full (rest from reference TRBV11-3 and TRBJ2-1): EAGVVQSPRYKIIEKKQPVAFWCNPISGHNTLYWYLQNLGQGPELLIRYENEEAVDDSQLPKDRFSAERLKGVDSTLKIQPAELGDSAVYLCASSLGGRRNEQFFGPGTRLTVL.

This rearrangement joins TRBV4-1 to TRBJ1-6, with a possible D match to TRBD1 (6 bases). The V and J ends lost 5 bases and 8 bases respectively, with 13 bases between them. The CDR3 is 14 amino acids. CDR1 MGHRA and CDR2 YSYEKL come from the germline V gene. The CDR3 coding sequence is TGCGCCAGCAGCAAACAGGGTAGGGATTCACCCCTCCACTTT. Protein: CASSKQGRDSPLHF.

This clone has only one observation. The J gene is TRBJ1-2, the V gene TRBV25-1; TRBD1 is a possible D gene (5 bases). Trimming removed 2 bases from V and 3 bases from J, with 10 bases in between. The CDR3 has 14 residues. Germline V lookup: CDR1 MGHDK, CDR2 SYGVNS. This CDR3 reads CASSEQGEDYGYTF. The DNA for the CDR3 is TGTGCCAGCAGTGAACAGGGTGAAGACTATGGCTACACCTTC.

As DNA, the CDR3 is TGTGCCAGCTCCCGCCGGGACAGGGGACACAATGAGCAGTTCTTC. Translation gives CASSRRDRGHNEQFF. The chain uses TRBV18 and TRBJ2-1, with TRBD1 identical over 10 bases. In germline, CDR1 is KGHSH, CDR2 LQKENI. The CDR3 length is 15 residues. Trimming took 6 bases from V and 5 from J; bases not matched to a gene: 7.

This chain uses TRBV15 with TRBJ2-5; TRBD1 might be the D (5 bases). The DNA end is a closer match to TRBJ2-7, so the J assignment may be wrong. The length of the CDR3 is 14 residues. The germline gives CDR1 LNHNV, CDR2 YYDKDF (reference sequence). DNA for the CDR3: TGTGCCACCAGCGGATCCTTAGGGGTCCACGAGCAGTACTTC. This translates into CATSGSLGVHEQYF.

The chain uses TRBV15 and TRBJ2-1; 10 positions agree with TRBD2. After removal of 3 bases from V and 5 bases from J, the junction contained 7 bases not matched to a gene. Germline lookup yields CDR1 LNHNV and CDR2 YYDKDF (reference sequence). The CDR3 covers 16 residues. CDR3 residues: CATSSPLLAGHNEQFF. As DNA, the CDR3 is TGTGCCACCAGCAGCCCCCTACTAGCGGGGCACAATGAGCAGTTCTTC.

The chain uses TRBV7-9 and TRBJ2-5; 9 bases fit TRBD1. The DNA end lines up better with TRBJ2-7; the J call may be wrong. Germline CDR1 reads SEHNR; CDR2 reads FQNEAQ (reference sequence). This CDR3 has 15 residues. CDR3 in DNA: TGTGCCAGCAGGGGGCCGGGACAGGGTCTCTACGAGCAGTACTTC. It translates to CASRGPGQGLYEQYF.

The chain is built from TRBV5-6 and TRBJ1-2; 7 nucleotides align to TRBD1. The CDR3 has 15 amino acids. CDR1 SGHDT and CDR2 YYEEEE come from the germline V gene. The J segment lost 4 bases and the V segment lost 4 bases, leaving 10 bases of the junction unmatched. This CDR3 reads CASSLEQGYAYGYTF. The CDR3 DNA sequence: TGTGCCAGCAGCCTCGAACAGGGGTATGCCTATGGCTACACCTTC.

This clone is a singleton in its sample. The J gene is TRBJ1-2, the V gene TRBV5-6, with D possibly TRBD1 on 5 matching bases. The CDR3 spans 13 residues. V lost 4 bases, J lost 4 bases, and 11 bases lay in between. Germline V lookup: CDR1 SGHDT, CDR2 YYEEEE. The chain's CDR3 is CASSVQDRYGYTF. The CDR3 region has the DNA TGTGCCAGCAGCGTACAGGACCGCTATGGCTACACCTTC. The whole variable domain, remainder taken from reference TRBV5-6 and TRBJ1-2, is DAGVTQSPTHLIKTRGQQVTLRCSPKSGHDTVSWYQQALGQGPQFIFQYYEEEERQRGNFPDRFSGHQFPNYSSELNVNALLLGDSALYLCASSVQDRYGYTFGSGTRLTVV.

The rearrangement uses TRBV19 and TRBJ1-2, with 7 bases lining up with TRBD1. Germline V gene data show CDR1 as LNHDA and CDR2 as SQIVND (reference sequence). V lost 8 bases to trimming and J lost 3 bases; unmatched junction nucleotides: 9. This CDR3 has 14 amino acids. The CDR3 coding sequence is TGTGCCAGTTCTGACAGGGCAGGGGACTATGGCTACACCTTC. Translation gives CASSDRAGDYGYTF.

The V and J genes are TRBV10-2 and TRBJ1-5; TRBD1 matches 7 bases. Trimming cost V 7 bases and J 5 bases; bases outside gene matches: 8. The CDR3 has 14 amino acids. In germline, CDR1 is WSHSY, CDR2 SAAADI. This CDR3 is CASNPGQRDQPQHF. The CDR3 nucleotides read TGCGCCAGCAATCCGGGACAGCGAGATCAGCCCCAGCATTTT.

The chain combines TRBV9 with TRBJ1-5; the D gene is possibly TRBD1 (5 bases). The CDR3 extends over 15 amino acids. V was cut by 6 bases and J by 4 bases, with 17 bases left in between. Germline V gene sequence: CDR1 SGDLS, CDR2 YYNGEE. CDR3 residues: CASILPGGMNQPQHF. In DNA form, the CDR3 reads TGTGCCAGCATCCTACCGGGGGGGATGAATCAGCCCCAGCATTTT.

The chain has TRBV5-1 and TRBJ1-1; tentative D call: TRBD1 (5 bases). The CDR3 is 15 amino acids. Germline V lookup: CDR1 SGHRS, CDR2 YFSETQ. The V end was cut by 1 base, the J end by 1 base, with 11 bases between. This CDR3 reads CASSLLGVQNTEAFF. CDR3 DNA: TGCGCCAGCAGCTTGTTGGGGGTTCAGAACACTGAAGCTTTCTTT.

The chain has TRBV7-8 and TRBJ1-5; D perhaps matches TRBD1 (5 bases). This CDR3 has 15 residues. Looked up from germline, CDR1 is SGHVS and CDR2 is FQNEAQ. V was trimmed by 2 bases and J by 9 bases, leaving 17 bases between them. CDR3 DNA sequence: TGTGCCAGCAGCTTACATCAGGGTCCAGGGTGGCCCCAGCATTTT. Its protein is CASSLHQGPGWPQHF.

This clone appeared a few times. This CDR3 reads CASSPRDSLTDTQYF. The CDR3 nucleotides are TGCGCCAGCAGCCCTCGGGACTCGCTCACAGATACGCAGTATTTT. The chain has TRBV4-1 and TRBJ2-3, with D possibly TRBD2 on 6 matching bases. The CDR3 is 15 residues long. The V and J ends lost 4 bases and 2 bases respectively, with 13 bases between them. Germline CDR1 reads MGHRA; CDR2 reads YSYEKL.

The CDR3: CASSPRGGSGDTQYF. The CDR3 nucleotides are TGTGCCAGCTCACCACGGGGCGGCTCGGGCGATACGCAGTATTTT. This chain joins TRBV18 and TRBJ2-3, with TRBD1 as a possible D gene (5 bases). V gave up 1 base and J gave up 6 bases, with 14 bases separating them. CDR3 length: 15 residues. Germline V gene sequence: CDR1 KGHSH, CDR2 LQKENI.